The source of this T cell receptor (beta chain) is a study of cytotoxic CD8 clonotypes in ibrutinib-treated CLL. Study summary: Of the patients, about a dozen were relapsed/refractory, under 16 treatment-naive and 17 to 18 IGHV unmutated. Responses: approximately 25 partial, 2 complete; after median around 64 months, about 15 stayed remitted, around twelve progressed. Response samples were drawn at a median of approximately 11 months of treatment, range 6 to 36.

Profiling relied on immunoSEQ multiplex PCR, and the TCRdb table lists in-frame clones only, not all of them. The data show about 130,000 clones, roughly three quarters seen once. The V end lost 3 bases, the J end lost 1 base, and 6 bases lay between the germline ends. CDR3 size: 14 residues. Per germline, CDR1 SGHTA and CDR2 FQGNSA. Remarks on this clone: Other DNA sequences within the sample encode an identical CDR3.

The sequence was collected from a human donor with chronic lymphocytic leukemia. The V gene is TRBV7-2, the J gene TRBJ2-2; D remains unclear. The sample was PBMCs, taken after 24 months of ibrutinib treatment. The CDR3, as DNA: TGTGCCAGCAGCTTGGGCGGGAACACCGGGGAGCTGTTTTTT. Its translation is CASSLGGNTGELFF.